These T cell receptor beta chains were read from a single sample in a study of post-analysis software for immune sequencing data. TCRdb called the PCR reads again in MiXCR, with one record for every CDR3 protein. Counted here are about 540,000 distinct CDR3 sequences, less than 40% occurring once; the ten biggest clones make up around 6%. Sequencing was carried out using blood. All receptors come from a girl under 18 with multiple sclerosis. CDR3s include the opening cysteine and the closing phenylalanine or tryptophan. Each record gives: D gene, V gene, J gene, clone size, CDR3 DNA, CDR3 protein. The D gene is left open where the match is weak. Clone size is stated in some rows and not others, as once, few, many or a class when expanded.

D gene: NA
V gene: TRBV3-1
J gene: TRBJ2-5
clone size: few
CDR3 DNA: TGTGCCAGCAGCCAACCCACCCACGACAGCCACCAAGAGACCCAGTACTTC
CDR3 protein: CASSQPTHDSHQETQYF

D gene: NA
V gene: TRBV10-3
J gene: TRBJ2-3
clone size: NA
CDR3 DNA: TGTGCCATCAGTGAGAATCAAGGGGCCACAGATACGCAGTATTTT
CDR3 protein: CAISENQGATDTQYF

D gene: NA
V gene: TRBV18
J gene: TRBJ2-3
clone size: few
CDR3 DNA: TGTGCCAGCTCGCAGACAGACCCGCTAATATCAGATACGCAGTATTTT
CDR3 protein: CASSQTDPLISDTQYF

D gene: NA
V gene: TRBV6-2/TRBV6-3
J gene: TRBJ2-7
clone size: NA
CDR3 DNA: TGTGCCAGCAGTTACTCGAATTACGAGCAGTACTTC
CDR3 protein: CASSYSNYEQYF

D gene: NA
V gene: TRBV4-1
J gene: TRBJ1-6
clone size: NA
CDR3 DNA: TGCGCCAGCAGCCAAGATGCCGGGTACCCGGGTTCACCCCTCCACTTT
CDR3 protein: CASSQDAGYPGSPLHF

D gene: NA
V gene: TRBV20-1
J gene: TRBJ2-7
clone size: NA
CDR3 DNA: TGCAGTGCTAGAGATTCGACGAGGGGGGCTGGCGAGCAGTACTTC
CDR3 protein: CSARDSTRGAGEQYF

D gene: TRBD1
V gene: TRBV7-8
J gene: TRBJ1-5
clone size: few
CDR3 DNA: TGTGCCAGCAGCACCCGACAGGGGAGCAATCAGCCCCAGCATTTT
CDR3 protein: CASSTRQGSNQPQHF

D gene: TRBD1
V gene: TRBV27
J gene: TRBJ1-2
clone size: NA
CDR3 DNA: TGTGCCAGCAGTTTAGTCAGGGGGCAGGGTGGCTACACCTTC
CDR3 protein: CASSLVRGQGGYTF

D gene: TRBD1
V gene: TRBV5-5
J gene: TRBJ1-3
clone size: NA
CDR3 DNA: TGTGCCAGCAGCCCCAGACAGGGCTACCTTTCTGGAAACACCATATATTTT
CDR3 protein: CASSPRQGYLSGNTIYF

D gene: TRBD2
V gene: TRBV7-8
J gene: TRBJ2-5
clone size: few
CDR3 DNA: TGTGCCAGCAGCTTAGCACCACTAGCGGGGAGCCAAGAGACCCAGTACTTC
CDR3 protein: CASSLAPLAGSQETQYF

D gene: TRBD2
V gene: TRBV20-1
J gene: TRBJ2-4
clone size: NA
CDR3 DNA: TGCAGTGCTTTGGGAGGGCACATTCAGTACTTC
CDR3 protein: CSALGGHIQYF

D gene: NA
V gene: TRBV7-9
J gene: TRBJ1-1
clone size: NA
CDR3 DNA: TGTGCCAGCAGCTTTAAGCCGGGCCAAAGGAGGAATGAAGCTTTCTTT
CDR3 protein: CASSFKPGQRRNEAFF

D gene: NA
V gene: TRBV5-1
J gene: TRBJ2-4
clone size: few
CDR3 DNA: TGCGCCAGCAGCTTGGATGCGGGTGGGGACATTCAGTACTTC
CDR3 protein: CASSLDAGGDIQYF

D gene: NA
V gene: TRBV7-9
J gene: TRBJ2-5
clone size: few
CDR3 DNA: TGTGCCAGCAGCCCAGGTCGGCCTTCACAAGAGACCCAGTACTTC
CDR3 protein: CASSPGRPSQETQYF

D gene: NA
V gene: TRBV5-1
J gene: TRBJ2-2
clone size: NA
CDR3 DNA: TGCGCCAGCAAGGCCGGGGAGCTGTTTTTT
CDR3 protein: CASKAGELFF

D gene: NA
V gene: TRBV7-8
J gene: TRBJ2-1
clone size: few
CDR3 DNA: TGTGCCAGCAGCGCGGCTAGCAATGAGCAGTTCTTC
CDR3 protein: CASSAASNEQFF

D gene: NA
V gene: TRBV11-2
J gene: TRBJ1-2
clone size: few
CDR3 DNA: TGTGCCAGCAGCCTAACTTGGTCAGTCCTAACTTCTAACTATGGCTACACCTTC
CDR3 protein: CASSLTWSVLTSNYGYTF

D gene: NA
V gene: TRBV29-1
J gene: TRBJ2-5
clone size: many
CDR3 DNA: TGCAGCGTTAAGGACAGCTCGTGGACCCAGTACTTC
CDR3 protein: CSVKDSSWTQYF

D gene: NA
V gene: TRBV5-1
J gene: TRBJ2-7
clone size: NA
CDR3 DNA: TGCGCCAGCAGCTTAGGGGGTTCGAGCGAGCAGTACTTC
CDR3 protein: CASSLGGSSEQYF

D gene: TRBD2
V gene: TRBV6-6
J gene: TRBJ2-3
clone size: few
CDR3 DNA: TGTGCCAGCAGAGGAACTAGCGGGTGGGATACGCAGTATTTT
CDR3 protein: CASRGTSGWDTQYF

D gene: TRBD1
V gene: TRBV29-1
J gene: TRBJ1-1
clone size: NA
CDR3 DNA: TGCAGCGTTGAGATACAGGGGAAAGCTTTCTTT
CDR3 protein: CSVEIQGKAFF

D gene: TRBD2
V gene: TRBV13
J gene: TRBJ2-3
clone size: NA
CDR3 DNA: TGTGCCAGCAGCCCGGGACTAGCGAGCACAGATACGCAGTATTTT
CDR3 protein: CASSPGLASTDTQYF

D gene: TRBD1
V gene: TRBV15
J gene: TRBJ2-7
clone size: few
CDR3 DNA: TGTGCCACCAGCAGACCCGGACAGGGAATGGACGAGCAGTACTTC
CDR3 protein: CATSRPGQGMDEQYF

D gene: NA
V gene: TRBV20-1
J gene: TRBJ1-4
clone size: NA
CDR3 DNA: TGCAGTGCAAAACAGGCTTTGGGGGATGAAAAACTGTTTTTT
CDR3 protein: CSAKQALGDEKLFF

D gene: NA
V gene: TRBV7-2
J gene: TRBJ2-1
clone size: NA
CDR3 DNA: TGTGCCAGCAGCTTGCACGGAAAGAGCTCCTACAATGAGCAGTTCTTC
CDR3 protein: CASSLHGKSSYNEQFF

D gene: NA
V gene: TRBV7-9
J gene: TRBJ2-7
clone size: few
CDR3 DNA: TGTGCCAACTCAGTATGGCCCTCTTTTGCCGAAACCTACGAGCAGTACTTC
CDR3 protein: CANSVWPSFAETYEQYF

D gene: NA
V gene: TRBV28
J gene: TRBJ2-1
clone size: few
CDR3 DNA: TGTGCCAGCTGCCCCTTCCAGACCCTGACGGCTGAGCAGTTCTTC
CDR3 protein: CASCPFQTLTAEQFF

D gene: NA
V gene: TRBV9
J gene: TRBJ2-1
clone size: few
CDR3 DNA: TGTGCCAGCAGCGTAGCGATGGGCTCCTACAATGAGCAGTTCTTC
CDR3 protein: CASSVAMGSYNEQFF

D gene: TRBD2
V gene: TRBV13
J gene: TRBJ2-5
clone size: NA
CDR3 DNA: TGTGCCAGCAGCTTAGTAGGGACTAGCCAAGAGACCCAGTACTTC
CDR3 protein: CASSLVGTSQETQYF

D gene: TRBD2
V gene: TRBV5-1
J gene: TRBJ2-3
clone size: NA
CDR3 DNA: TGCGCCAGCAGCTCCAGGGCGGGGGGGAATACGCAGTATTTT
CDR3 protein: CASSSRAGGNTQYF

D gene: NA
V gene: TRBV5-1
J gene: TRBJ2-7
clone size: NA
CDR3 DNA: TGCGCCAGCAGCTTTTTGCAGGGCAGGCAGGAGCAGTACTTC
CDR3 protein: CASSFLQGRQEQYF

D gene: NA
V gene: TRBV3-1
J gene: TRBJ2-1
clone size: NA
CDR3 DNA: TGTGCCAGCAGCCAAGTTCCGGGGGGCCCCCCGAACAATGAGCAGTTCTTC
CDR3 protein: CASSQVPGGPPNNEQFF

D gene: TRBD2
V gene: TRBV24-1
J gene: TRBJ2-7
clone size: NA
CDR3 DNA: TGTGCCACCAGTGGTCTAGCGGGGGGGACTGCCATCTCCTACAATGAGCAGTACTTC
CDR3 protein: CATSGLAGGTAISYNEQYF

D gene: TRBD2
V gene: TRBV19
J gene: TRBJ2-1
clone size: NA
CDR3 DNA: TGTGCCAGTTCCGCGGTAGCGGGGGGCTACAATGAGCAGTTCTTC
CDR3 protein: CASSAVAGGYNEQFF

D gene: NA
V gene: TRBV20-1
J gene: TRBJ2-7
clone size: NA
CDR3 DNA: TGCAGTGCTAGATCTGGTTCCTACGAGCAGTACTTC
CDR3 protein: CSARSGSYEQYF

D gene: TRBD2
V gene: TRBV7-4
J gene: TRBJ2-3
clone size: few
CDR3 DNA: TGTGCCAGCAGCGCACTAGCGGGGGGACCTTGGCACGGTACGCAGTATTTT
CDR3 protein: CASSALAGGPWHGTQYF

D gene: TRBD2
V gene: TRBV29-1
J gene: TRBJ2-1
clone size: NA
CDR3 DNA: TGCAGCGTCACTCGGACTAGCGGGGGATACTACAATGAGCAGTTCTTC
CDR3 protein: CSVTRTSGGYYNEQFF

D gene: TRBD1
V gene: TRBV7-2
J gene: TRBJ1-2
clone size: few
CDR3 DNA: TGTGCCAGCAGCTTAGGGATCCGCAGGGGGAACTATGGCTACACCTTC
CDR3 protein: CASSLGIRRGNYGYTF

D gene: TRBD1
V gene: TRBV10-3
J gene: TRBJ2-7
clone size: few
CDR3 DNA: TGTGCCATCAGTACCGGGACAGGTTTCTACGAGCAGTACTTC
CDR3 protein: CAISTGTGFYEQYF

D gene: NA
V gene: TRBV6-5
J gene: TRBJ2-3
clone size: NA
CDR3 DNA: TGTGCCAGCAGTTACAAAGATACGCAGTATTTT
CDR3 protein: CASSYKDTQYF

D gene: NA
V gene: TRBV4-1
J gene: TRBJ1-1
clone size: NA
CDR3 DNA: TGCGCCAGCAGGCAGACCCCTGGGGCAGGTTTGAACACTGAAGCTTTCTTT
CDR3 protein: CASRQTPGAGLNTEAFF

D gene: TRBD2
V gene: TRBV29-1
J gene: TRBJ2-6
clone size: NA
CDR3 DNA: TGCAGCGTTGGGTTAGCGGGGGGGCCAGGGGCCAACGTCCTGACTTTC
CDR3 protein: CSVGLAGGPGANVLTF

D gene: TRBD2
V gene: TRBV7-6
J gene: TRBJ2-5
clone size: many
CDR3 DNA: TGTGCCAGCAGCCGGACTAGCGGGGGGACCCAGTACTTC
CDR3 protein: CASSRTSGGTQYF

D gene: NA
V gene: TRBV10-3
J gene: TRBJ2-1
clone size: many
CDR3 DNA: TGTGCCATCAGTGAGACTGCCGGAGTAGCTAATGAGCAGTTCTTC
CDR3 protein: CAISETAGVANEQFF

D gene: TRBD2
V gene: TRBV4-1
J gene: TRBJ2-5
clone size: NA
CDR3 DNA: TGCGCCAGCAGCCCGGGACTAGCGGTTCCAGAGACCCAGTACTTC
CDR3 protein: CASSPGLAVPETQYF

D gene: NA
V gene: TRBV5-4
J gene: TRBJ1-4
clone size: few
CDR3 DNA: TGTGCCAGCAGCCCAGAGGGACTGTGGGGTGAAAAACTGTTTTTT
CDR3 protein: CASSPEGLWGEKLFF

D gene: NA
V gene: TRBV6-5
J gene: TRBJ2-7
clone size: NA
CDR3 DNA: TGTGCCAGCAGATCAAACAATGAGCAGTACTTC
CDR3 protein: CASRSNNEQYF

D gene: NA
V gene: TRBV15
J gene: TRBJ1-6
clone size: NA
CDR3 DNA: TGTGCCACCAGCAGAGGCGGGGGGAATTCACCCCTCCACTTT
CDR3 protein: CATSRGGGNSPLHF

D gene: TRBD2
V gene: TRBV4-1
J gene: TRBJ2-3
clone size: NA
CDR3 DNA: TGCGCCAGCAGCCAAGATATACTAGCGGGGACCGCAGATGCGCAGTATTTT
CDR3 protein: CASSQDILAGTADAQYF

D gene: NA
V gene: TRBV20-1
J gene: TRBJ1-1
clone size: NA
CDR3 DNA: TGCAGTACTAGAGATCGCCTGAACACTGAAGCTTTCTTT
CDR3 protein: CSTRDRLNTEAFF

D gene: NA
V gene: TRBV5-1
J gene: TRBJ1-2
clone size: NA
CDR3 DNA: TGCGCCAGCAGCTTGGGAAACTGGGCTTATGGCTACACCTTC
CDR3 protein: CASSLGNWAYGYTF

D gene: NA
V gene: TRBV12-3/TRBV12-4
J gene: TRBJ1-4
clone size: once
CDR3 DNA: TGTGCCAGCAGTGGGGGGGCCCTTGAGGAAAAACTGTTTTTT
CDR3 protein: CASSGGALEEKLFF

D gene: NA
V gene: TRBV5-1
J gene: TRBJ2-5
clone size: few
CDR3 DNA: TGCGCCAGCAGCTCCTTAGTGGGTCCCCAAGAGACCCAGTACTTC
CDR3 protein: CASSSLVGPQETQYF